The 8 T cell receptor beta chains presented below share a single source sample, sequenced in a study of shared clonotypes between healthy human individuals. Only in-frame clones appear in the TCRdb table, and some are missing; sequencing was by immunoSEQ multiplex PCR. The sample contains 2,500,000 or so clones, approximately 93% of which appear only once. Sequencing was done on a sample of naive CD4+ T cells from PBMCs. Sample subset: CD45RA+ positively selected. The receptors come from a man aged 18 to 30 in good health. Some clones in this sample may be carry-over from other donors' samples.

The CDR3 loop is CASSLTTDVRGQETQYF. The DNA of the CDR3 is TGTGCCAGCTCACTCACGACGGACGTGAGAGGACAAGAGACCCAGTACTTC. The chain couples TRBV18 to TRBJ2-5; D uncertain. CDR1 and CDR2 from the germline V gene are KGHSH and LQKENI. The CDR3 is 17 amino acids. Trimming took 4 bases from V and 2 from J, leaving 20 bases between them.

The chain recombines TRBV9 with TRBJ2-7; possibly TRBD1 for D (5 bases). Between the trimmed V and J ends, which lost 3 bases and 6 bases, there was a span of 10 bases. Germline assignment: CDR1 SGDLS and CDR2 YYNGEE. The CDR3 extends over 12 amino acids. The CDR3 sequence is CASSAYGAEQYF. The CDR3 nucleotides read TGTGCCAGCAGCGCCTATGGGGCCGAGCAGTACTTC.

V is TRBV28 and J is TRBJ1-5; TRBD1 agrees at 7 bases. The CDR3 contains 15 residues. Germline V gene lookup returns CDR1 MDHEN and CDR2 SYDVKM. The trim removed 6 bases at V and 3 bases at J, leaving 8 bases unmatched. For the CDR3, the DNA is TGTGCCAGCAGGAGGATTGACAGGGACAATCAGCCCCAGCATTTT. As protein: CASRRIDRDNQPQHF.

This clone is a singleton in its sample. The gene calls are TRBV2 and TRBJ2-7; unclear D gene. CDR1 and CDR2 (germline): SNHLY, FYNNEI. The CDR3 consists of 12 residues. Trimming took 3 bases from V and 9 from J, leaving 12 bases between them. Written as DNA, the CDR3 is TGTGCCAGCAGTGACCCTGGTACCGGGCAGTACTTC. This translates into CASSDPGTGQYF.

V is TRBV7-9 and J is TRBJ2-3; D not certain. From germline, CDR1 is SEHNR and CDR2 FQNEAQ (reference sequence). This CDR3 region has 16 residues. V was clipped by 1 base and J by 0 bases, with 11 bases between them. As DNA, the CDR3 is TGTGCCAGCAGCTTAGATCCAGTCTCTAGCACAGATACGCAGTATTTT. It translates to CASSLDPVSSTDTQYF.

This chain links TRBV28 with TRBJ2-7; TRBD2 aligns across 10 bases. V was pared by 5 bases and J by 6 bases, with 7 bases of the junction left unmatched. The CDR3 has 14 amino acids. Germline assignment: CDR1 MDHEN and CDR2 SYDVKM. CDR3 sequence: CASSRTSGLLEQYF. CDR3 bases: TGTGCCAGCAGTCGGACTAGCGGTCTTCTCGAGCAGTACTTC.

This sequence joins TRBV6-5 and TRBJ1-1; 7 bases fit TRBD1. Germline CDR1 MNHEY, CDR2 SVGAGI. V was pared by 6 bases and J by 4 bases, with 5 bases of the junction left unmatched. The CDR3 runs 13 residues. The CDR3 spells CASRTTGVTEAFF. The CDR3 bases are TGTGCCAGCAGAACTACAGGGGTCACTGAAGCTTTCTTT.

CDR3 protein: CASSKNRAPNTEAFF. In DNA form, the CDR3 reads TGTGCCAGTAGTAAGAACAGGGCCCCGAACACTGAAGCTTTCTTT. The J gene is TRBJ1-1, the V gene TRBV19, with D maybe TRBD1 (6 bases). The CDR3 is 15 residues long. V was trimmed by 4 bases and J by 1 base, leaving 13 bases between them. CDR1 and CDR2 from the germline V gene are LNHDA and SQIVND (reference sequence). Using reference TRBV19 and TRBJ1-1 for the parts outside the CDR3, the full variable domain is DGGITQSPKYLFRKEGQNVTLSCEQNLNHDAMYWYRQDPGQGLRLIYYSQIVNDFQKGDIAEGYSVSREKKESFPLTVTSAQKNPTAFYLCASSKNRAPNTEAFFGQGTRLTVV.